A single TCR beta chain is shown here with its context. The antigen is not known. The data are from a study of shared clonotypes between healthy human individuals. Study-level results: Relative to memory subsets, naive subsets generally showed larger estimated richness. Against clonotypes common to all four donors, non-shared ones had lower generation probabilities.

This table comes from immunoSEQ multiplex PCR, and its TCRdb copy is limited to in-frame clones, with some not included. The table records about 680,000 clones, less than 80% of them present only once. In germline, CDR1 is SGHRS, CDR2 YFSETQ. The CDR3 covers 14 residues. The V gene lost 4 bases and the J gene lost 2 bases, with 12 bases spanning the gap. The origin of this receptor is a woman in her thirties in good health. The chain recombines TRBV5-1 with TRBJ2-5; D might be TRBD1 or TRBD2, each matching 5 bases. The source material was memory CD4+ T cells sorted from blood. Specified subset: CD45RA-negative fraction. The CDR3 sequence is CASSPGTSQETQYF. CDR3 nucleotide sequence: TGCGCCAGCAGCCCAGGGACGAGTCAAGAGACCCAGTACTTC.